These 17 T cell receptor beta chains originate from one sample sequenced in a study of blood T cell repertoires in COVID-19. The assay was immunoSEQ multiplex PCR, and TCRdb's table has in-frame clones only and misses some. Altogether about 210,000 clones are present, 81% being singletons, with the ten largest covering 8.9%. The sample consisted of PBMCs or T cells enriched from blood (not recorded which). These receptors were collected from a woman aged 50 to 65 with acute COVID-19.

This chain links TRBV4-3 with TRBJ2-7; 7 bases align to TRBD1. Germline CDR1 reads LGHNA; CDR2 reads YSLEER. The V and J ends lost 0 bases and 3 bases, in that order; junction bases with no gene match: 5. The CDR3 loop spans 15 amino acids. This chain's CDR3 is CASSQEGQGVYEQYF. Here the CDR3 DNA reads TGCGCCAGCAGCCAAGAAGGCCAGGGGGTCTACGAGCAGTACTTC.

The rearrangement uses TRBV18 and TRBJ1-2, with D hard to call. V was shortened by 6 bases and J by 8 bases, with 13 bases between the two germline ends. This CDR3 has 12 residues. CDR1 is KGHSH and CDR2 is LQKENI in the germline V gene. In DNA, the CDR3 is TGTGCCAGCTCCCCTGAAACCCGGGGCTACACCTTC. Its translation: CASSPETRGYTF.

In its sample, this clone was seen a few times. The V gene is TRBV7-6, the J gene TRBJ2-2; no firm D call. The CDR3 runs 15 residues. From germline, CDR1 is SGHVS and CDR2 FNYEAQ. The germline V and J ends were trimmed by 6 bases and 2 bases, with 13 bases remaining between them. The CDR3 protein is CASRFGGRNTGELFF. CDR3 bases: TGTGCCAGCAGATTTGGTGGCAGAAACACCGGGGAGCTGTTTTTT.

The genes are TRBV7-3 and TRBJ2-2; no firm D call. CDR3 length: 13 residues. Trimming shortened V by 1 base and J by 7 bases, and 7 bases separated the two germline ends. Germline assignment: CDR1 SGHTA and CDR2 FQGTGA. Here the CDR3 reads CASSLNSGGELFF. The CDR3 DNA is TGTGCCAGCAGCTTAAATAGTGGCGGGGAGCTGTTTTTT.

The chain employs TRBV6-5 and TRBJ1-5; 8 bases match TRBD1. CDR1 MNHEY and CDR2 SVGAGI come from the germline V gene. Losses at the gene ends were 6 bases for V and 6 bases for J; bases not matched to a gene: 7. There are 14 residues in the CDR3. CDR3 protein: CASRGQEGGQPQHF. CDR3 in DNA: TGTGCCAGCAGGGGACAGGAGGGAGGTCAGCCCCAGCATTTT.

CDR3 nucleotide sequence: TGTGCCAGCAGCGTAGGTTCGTTGGGACAGACTGAAGCTTTCTTT. Translation gives CASSVGSLGQTEAFF. The rearrangement links TRBV9 to TRBJ1-1; 7 bases are a match to TRBD1. Germline trimming cut 0 bases from V and 5 bases from J; bases unmatched to any gene: 7. The CDR3 has 15 residues. The germline CDR1 and CDR2 sequences are SGDLS and YYNGEE.

This clone was counted once. The chain links TRBV20-1 to TRBJ2-3; D may be TRBD2 (5 bases). V dropped 5 bases and J dropped 5 bases, with 8 bases sitting between them. The CDR3 length is 11 residues. Germline CDR1 DFQATT, CDR2 SNEGSKA (reference sequence). For the CDR3, the DNA is TGCAGTGCTCGCGGACTAGATACGCAGTATTTT. It codes for CSARGLDTQYF.

V gene TRBV19 combines with J gene TRBJ1-6, with D unresolved. CDR1 LNHDA and CDR2 SQIVND come from the germline V gene (reference sequence). The V gene lost 6 bases and the J gene lost 7 bases, with 16 bases spanning the gap. The CDR3 spans 15 residues. The CDR3 reads CASRQGSTVNSPLHF. The DNA of the CDR3 is TGTGCCAGTAGGCAAGGGAGTACCGTCAATTCACCCCTCCACTTT.

This chain links TRBV19 with TRBJ2-1; 8 bases map to TRBD2. The CDR3 contains 15 residues. V shed 7 bases, J shed 4 bases, and the junction held 9 bases outside the gene matches. Looked up from germline, CDR1 is LNHDA and CDR2 is SQIVND (reference sequence). The CDR3 region is CASNNPGLVYNEQFF. The CDR3 region has the DNA TGTGCCAGTAACAATCCGGGACTAGTTTACAATGAGCAGTTCTTC. Full variable domain (remainder filled in from reference TRBV19 and TRBJ2-1): DGGITQSPKYLFRKEGQNVTLSCEQNLNHDAMYWYRQDPGQGLRLIYYSQIVNDFQKGDIAEGYSVSREKKESFPLTVTSAQKNPTAFYLCASNNPGLVYNEQFFGPGTRLTVL.

This clone was seen a handful of times. The V call is TRBV12-3 or TRBV12-4, the J call TRBJ1-2; D remains unclear. V lost 2 bases to trimming and J lost 6 bases, with 7 bases between them. This CDR3 is built from 12 residues. The CDR3 DNA follows: TGTGCCAGCAGTTTACGGGTGGATGGCTACACCTTC. Its translation is CASSLRVDGYTF.

Only a few counts were recorded for this clone. The V call is TRBV4-2, the J call TRBJ1-4, with a weak D call TRBD1 (6 bases). V lost 0 bases and J lost 8, with 16 bases in between. The CDR3 contains 16 residues. The germline V gene has CDR1 LGHNA and CDR2 YNFKEQ. The CDR3 is CASSQDRGGATEKLFF. CDR3 bases: TGTGCCAGCAGCCAAGATCGCGGGGGGGCGACGGAAAAACTGTTTTTT.

J is TRBJ1-6 and V is TRBV2; D might be TRBD1 (5 bases). Trimming cost V 6 bases and J 5 bases, with 17 bases left between them. Germline CDR1 is SNHLY and CDR2 is FYNNEI. CDR3 length: 16 residues. Here the CDR3 DNA reads TGTGCCAGCAGGCGGGGGAGCACACTTCATAATTCACCCCTCCACTTT. As protein: CASRRGSTLHNSPLHF.

The V gene is TRBV11-3, the J gene TRBJ1-4; D is unresolved. Per the germline V gene, CDR1 is SGHNT and CDR2 is YENEEA. The CDR3 contains 19 residues. Trimming removed 1 base from V and 0 bases from J, with 18 bases in between. The CDR3: CASSLGVLGLPATNEKLFF. The CDR3 region has the DNA TGTGCCAGCAGCTTAGGCGTCCTCGGACTACCTGCAACTAATGAAAAACTGTTTTTT.

The sample holds one count of this clone. This chain joins TRBV24-1 and TRBJ2-1, with TRBD1 identical over 9 bases. CDR1 is KGHDR, CDR2 SFDVKD, per germline. J lost 7 bases, V lost 7 bases, and 13 bases had no gene match. This CDR3 contains 16 residues. The CDR3 DNA is TGTGCCACCAGCGGACAGGGGCAGGGACGGGTTAATGAGCAGTTCTTC. As protein: CATSGQGQGRVNEQFF.

The V gene is TRBV27, the J gene TRBJ1-2, with a weak D call TRBD1 (6 bases). Germline V gene sequence: CDR1 MNHEY, CDR2 SMNVEV (reference sequence). The ends were cut back, 8 bases at V and 2 bases at J, with 12 bases in the middle. The CDR3 length is 13 residues. The CDR3 DNA follows: TGTGCCAGCGGGACACGGAGAAACTATGGCTACACCTTC. This sequence encodes CASGTRRNYGYTF.

This sequence joins TRBV3-1 (or the pseudogene TRBV3-2) and TRBJ2-1, with TRBD2 matching 11 bases. This CDR3 has 15 amino acids. The germline V gene has CDR1 LGHDT and CDR2 YNNKEL (reference sequence). The ends lost 4 bases at V and 7 bases at J; junction bases unmatched: 6. The CDR3 nucleotides are TGTGCCAGCAGCCGGGTTAGCGGGAGGGGGAATGAGCAGTTCTTC. This encodes CASSRVSGRGNEQFF.

This clone was observed once. The chain links TRBV7-6 to TRBJ2-1, with D possibly TRBD2 on 6 matching bases. The CDR3 runs to 15 residues. Germline CDR1 is SGHVS and CDR2 is FNYEAQ. The germline V and J ends were trimmed by 1 base and 6 bases, with 13 bases remaining between them. The CDR3 protein is CASSLVGGTANEQFF. The CDR3 nucleotides read TGTGCCAGCAGCTTAGTCGGGGGTACGGCCAATGAGCAGTTCTTC.